This T cell receptor (beta chain) was sequenced in a study of shared clonotypes between healthy human individuals. Libraries were prepared by immunoSEQ multiplex PCR; TCRdb keeps only in-frame clonotypes and omits some of them. Among 900,000 to 1,200,000 clones listed, 70% to 80% were seen once. V lost 3 bases and J lost 5; bases outside the gene matches: 1. This CDR3 comprises 14 residues. In germline, CDR1 is ENHRY, CDR2 SYGVKD. The receptor's source is a young man in good health. Some clones in this sample may be carry-over from other donors' samples. The chain employs TRBV10-3 and TRBJ2-3; TRBD2 aligns across 11 bases. Sequenced material: memory CD4+ T cells from PBMCs. The subset is: CD45RA-negative fraction. The CDR3: CAISEGLAGDTQYF. The CDR3 coding sequence is TGTGCCATCAGTGAAGGACTAGCGGGAGATACGCAGTATTTT.